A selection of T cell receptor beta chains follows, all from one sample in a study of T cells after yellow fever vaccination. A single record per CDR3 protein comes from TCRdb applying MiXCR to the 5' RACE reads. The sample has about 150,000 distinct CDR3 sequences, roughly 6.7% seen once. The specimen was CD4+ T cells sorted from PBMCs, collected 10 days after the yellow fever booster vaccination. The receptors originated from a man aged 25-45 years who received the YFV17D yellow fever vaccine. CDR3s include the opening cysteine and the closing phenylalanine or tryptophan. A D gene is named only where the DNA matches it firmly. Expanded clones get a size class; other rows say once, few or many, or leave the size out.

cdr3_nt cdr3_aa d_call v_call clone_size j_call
TGTGCCAGCACTAGCGGGAGTACGGATACGCAGTATTTT CASTSGSTDTQYF TRBD2 TRBV5-4 . TRBJ2-3
TGTGCCAGCAGCTCCCACGGCGCTAGGGTGTACAATGAGCAGTTCTTC CASSSHGARVYNEQFF . TRBV7-2 many TRBJ2-1
TGTGCCATCAGTGGCCTAGCGGTGAACACCGGGGAGCTGTTTTTT CAISGLAVNTGELFF TRBD2 TRBV10-3 many TRBJ2-2
TGTGCCACCAGCAGAGATGGGGGACAGGGGACGCACGAGCAGTACTTC CATSRDGGQGTHEQYF TRBD1 TRBV15 many TRBJ2-7
TGTGCCAGCAGGGACATAAACACCGGGGAGCTGTTTTTT CASRDINTGELFF . TRBV11-3 many TRBJ2-2
TGCAGTGCTGCCTATTGGAACAATGAGCAGTTCTTC CSAAYWNNEQFF . TRBV20-1 many TRBJ2-1
TGTGCCAGCAGAGGTGTCGGATTGACGACCGGGGAGCTGTTTTTT CASRGVGLTTGELFF . TRBV3-1 few TRBJ2-2
TGCGCCAGCAGCCAAGATCTGGGTCCTAATGAAAAACTGTTTTTT CASSQDLGPNEKLFF . TRBV4-3 few TRBJ1-4
TGTGCCAGCAGCGTATCCCCCGGCGCGGGCTACGAGCAGTACTTC CASSVSPGAGYEQYF . TRBV9 few TRBJ2-7
TGTGCCAGCAGCTTTGTCCAGACGGATGAGCAGTTCTTC CASSFVQTDEQFF . TRBV7-2 many TRBJ2-1
TGTGCCAGCAGCCTAACCACAGGGGGCCGGATCTATGGCTACACCTTC CASSLTTGGRIYGYTF TRBD1 TRBV5-8 few TRBJ1-2
TGTGCCAGCAGTAACAGGGCTGGAGGCTACACCTTC CASSNRAGGYTF . TRBV9 many TRBJ1-2
TGTGCCAGCAGCCATCCGGACAGGGTAAACACTGAAGCTTTCTTT CASSHPDRVNTEAFF TRBD1 TRBV6-1 many TRBJ1-1
TGTGCCAGCAGCTTACAAGATAAGCAGTACTTC CASSLQDKQYF . TRBV7-9 many TRBJ2-7
TGCGCCAGCCGTGCACTAGCGGATACGAACACCGGGGAGCTGTTTTTT CASRALADTNTGELFF TRBD2 TRBV5-1 many TRBJ2-2
TGCGCCAGCAGCCAAGAGACGGGGAGCGGGAGGTTATACAATGAGCAGTTCTTC CASSQETGSGRLYNEQFF TRBD2 TRBV4-3 many TRBJ2-1
TGTGCCAGCAGCCTCACAAACAGGGGGTTAAGCGGCTACACCTTC CASSLTNRGLSGYTF TRBD1 TRBV11-3 . TRBJ1-2
TGTGCCAGCAGCTTAGAAAGCGCCGGCTCCTACAATGAGCAGTTCTTC CASSLESAGSYNEQFF . TRBV7-2 many TRBJ2-1
TGTGCCAGCAGCAGACAGGGCCTTGGGACTAACGGCTACACCTTC CASSRQGLGTNGYTF TRBD1 TRBV12-3/TRBV12-4 many TRBJ1-2
TGCAGTGCTAGGAGTGAGACCCAGTACTTC CSARSETQYF . TRBV20-1 many TRBJ2-5
TGTGCCAGCGGGGGGGCCCTGCAGTACTTC CASGGALQYF . TRBV12-3/TRBV12-4 many TRBJ2-7
TGTGCCAGCAAAGGGGGGGAGTACAATGAGCAGTTCTTC CASKGGEYNEQFF . TRBV6-1 few TRBJ2-1
TGTGCCAGCACCCTCCCCGGTCCACGCTCGGAGACCCAGTACTTC CASTLPGPRSETQYF . TRBV28 many TRBJ2-5
TGCGCCAGCCGTCTTGGACCCCCGGAGACCCAGTACTTC CASRLGPPETQYF . TRBV5-1 many TRBJ2-5
TGTGCCAGCAGCCATAGCGGGAGAACAGATACGCAGTATTTT CASSHSGRTDTQYF TRBD2 TRBV3-1 many TRBJ2-3
TGCAGTCCGGACCAGGGGGCTAGCATCGGAAAGACCCAGTACTTC CSPDQGASIGKTQYF TRBD1 TRBV20-1 . TRBJ2-5
TGCAGTGCTAGAGGTTTGACAGATTATAATTCACCCCTCCACTTT CSARGLTDYNSPLHF . TRBV20-1 once TRBJ1-6
TGTGCCAGCAGCTTTTTCGGCGGCGAGCAGTTCTTC CASSFFGGEQFF . TRBV7-2 . TRBJ2-1
TGTGCCAGCAGTTTGTTCCCCCTTCACACAGATACGCAGTATTTT CASSLFPLHTDTQYF . TRBV12-3/TRBV12-4 many TRBJ2-3
TGCAGTGCTACTGTTCCGGGAGGATCCTACAATGAGCAGTTCTTC CSATVPGGSYNEQFF TRBD2 TRBV20-1 many TRBJ2-1
TGTGCCAGCAGTCCCTCCGGGACACAAGAGACCCAGTACTTC CASSPSGTQETQYF . TRBV7-3 . TRBJ2-5
TGCGCCAGCAACAGTCGGGGGGGATGGGACACTGAAGCTTTCTTT CASNSRGGWDTEAFF . TRBV5-1 few TRBJ1-1
TGCTGTGCTAGAGATCATGGGACAGGGGCATCTGGGGAGACCCAGTACTTC CCARDHGTGASGETQYF TRBD1 TRBV20-1 . TRBJ2-5
TGTGCCAGCAGCCCGGGAGCGGGGCTCTCCTACGAGCAGTACTTC CASSPGAGLSYEQYF TRBD2 TRBV7-2 . TRBJ2-7
TGTGCCCCCCGGCCCTCCGGGAGCAATCAGCCCCAGCATTTT CAPRPSGSNQPQHF . TRBV2 many TRBJ1-5
TGTGCCAGCAGCTCCCTGGACAGGGGCGAGAACACTGAAGCTTTCTTT CASSSLDRGENTEAFF TRBD1 TRBV7-8 many TRBJ1-1
TGTGCCAGCAGCGGGAAGGGGACTAGCGGCTACAATGAGCAGTTCTTC CASSGKGTSGYNEQFF TRBD2 TRBV7-9 many TRBJ2-1
TGTGCCAGCAGCTTAGTGGCGAATAGCTTCATCACAGATACGCAGTATTTT CASSLVANSFITDTQYF . TRBV7-2 many TRBJ2-3
TGTGCCAGCACTGGAGGTTTTACGACCTACGAGCAGTACTTC CASTGGFTTYEQYF . TRBV7-9 many TRBJ2-7
TGTGCCAGTAGAGATGACAGGGCGGCCACTGAAGCTTTCTTT CASRDDRAATEAFF TRBD1 TRBV19 . TRBJ1-1
TGCAGCGTTTTGGAGGATTTTTATAGCAATCAGCCCCAGCATTTT CSVLEDFYSNQPQHF . TRBV29-1 . TRBJ1-5
TGCAGCGTTGAAAGATGGCAGGAACAAGAGACCCAGTACTTC CSVERWQEQETQYF . TRBV29-1 many TRBJ2-5
TGCAGTGCTAGAGCGGGCAGGGAGGATCAGCCCCAGCATTTT CSARAGREDQPQHF . TRBV20-1 few TRBJ1-5
TGCAGTGCTGCCGAGGGCCCCTACAATGAGCAGTTCTTC CSAAEGPYNEQFF . TRBV20-1 few TRBJ2-1
TGTGCCAGCAGTGTCGGGGGATTGGGCAATCAGCCCCAGCATTTT CASSVGGLGNQPQHF . TRBV12-3/TRBV12-4 many TRBJ1-5
TGCGCCAGCACCTCCGAGCCAGCGGGAGGAATCAATGAGGGGTTCTTC CASTSEPAGGINEGFF TRBD2 TRBV5-1 many TRBJ2-1
TGCAGTGCTAGAGGACCCGGGAGCTCCTACAATGAGCAGTTCTTC CSARGPGSSYNEQFF . TRBV20-1 few TRBJ2-1
TGTGCCAGCAGCTTAAATCCTAGAGAGACCCAGTACTTC CASSLNPRETQYF . TRBV7-3 many TRBJ2-5
TGTGCCAGCAGCCATAGGACAGGGGGCGATGGAGCTTTCTTT CASSHRTGGDGAFF TRBD1 TRBV3-1 many TRBJ1-1
TGTGCCAGCAGCTTCTCTGAGGGAGGAGCCTACAATGAGCAGTTCTTC CASSFSEGGAYNEQFF . TRBV7-2 many TRBJ2-1
TGTGCCAGCAGCCGGGAGCTTGAGCAGTACTTC CASSRELEQYF . TRBV6-6 many TRBJ2-7
TGCAGTGCGACCCGGACAGGGAACAATCAGCCCCAGCATTTT CSATRTGNNQPQHF TRBD1 TRBV20-1 many TRBJ1-5
TGTGCCAGCTCCCCTTTGGTCCGGGGGGCAGAGACCCAGTACTTC CASSPLVRGAETQYF . TRBV6-1 few TRBJ2-5
TGCAGCGTTGGCCCCCAGTACTTC CSVGPQYF . TRBV29-1 many TRBJ2-5
TGTGCCAGTAGGGGGCTTGGGTCGGGCAATGAGCAGTTCTTC CASRGLGSGNEQFF . TRBV19 few TRBJ2-1